The 22 T cell receptor beta chains given below trace back to one sample, sequenced in a study of human T cells and chemical hapten exposure. MiXCR, applied by TCRdb to the RACE reads, yields one record per CDR3 protein. The sample yields 150,000 to 200,000 distinct CDR3 sequences, nearly 30% seen once. Time point reported: pre-sensitization, week 0. The treatment was: therapeutic diphenylcyclopropenone sensitization with weekly scalp DPC. The sample consisted of whole blood, taken in connection with sensitization to the hapten diphenylcyclopropenone (DPC). The receptor set was obtained from a woman between 25 and 40 years old with alopecia areata. Some clones in this sample may be carry-over from other donors' samples.

The chain is built from TRBV10-3 and TRBJ1-5; D may be TRBD1 (6 bases). The CDR3 totals 15 residues. The germline gives CDR1 ENHRY, CDR2 SYGVKD. With 3 bases removed from V and 1 base from J, the gap between germline ends came to 10 bases. The DNA of the CDR3 is TGTGCCATCAGTGATGGTCAGGGGAGCAATCAGCCCCAGCATTTT. It specifies CAISDGQGSNQPQHF.

The rearrangement joins TRBV10-3 to TRBJ2-1, with D perhaps matching TRBD1 or TRBD2 (5 bases each). Trimming shortened V by 10 bases and J by 4 bases, and 14 bases separated the two germline ends. Germline CDR1 is ENHRY and CDR2 is SYGVKD. This CDR3 is built from 13 residues. The CDR3 sequence is CATRGREYNEQFF. The CDR3 DNA reads as TGTGCCACCCGGGGCAGGGAATACAATGAGCAGTTCTTC.

The rearrangement links TRBV6-2 or TRBV6-3 to TRBJ1-1, with D perhaps matching TRBD1 (5 bases). With 6 bases removed from V and 6 bases from J, the gap between germline ends came to 17 bases. This CDR3 is 14 amino acids long. Germline assignment: CDR1 MNHEY and CDR2 SVGEGT. The CDR3, as DNA: TGTGCCAGCAGACCGGGACGGGGGGTCCCTGAAGCTTTCTTT. Amino acid sequence: CASRPGRGVPEAFF.

The chain combines TRBV28 with TRBJ1-2; 7 bases match TRBD1. This CDR3 contains 15 residues. The V gene end was trimmed by 6 bases and the J gene end by 2 bases; junction bases not matched to a gene: 9. Germline V gives CDR1 MDHEN, CDR2 SYDVKM. The CDR3 reads CASSPNRGGNYGYTF. CDR3 bases: TGTGCCAGCAGCCCTAACAGGGGTGGAAACTATGGCTACACCTTC.

The gene calls are TRBV20-1 and TRBJ2-1; 11 nucleotides agree with TRBD1. V lost 4 bases to trimming and J lost 3 bases; unmatched junction nucleotides: 5. CDR1 and CDR2 from the germline V gene are DFQATT and SNEGSKA (reference sequence). The CDR3 has 15 amino acids. The CDR3 region is CSAKRGTGGYNEQFF. CDR3 coding DNA: TGCAGTGCTAAGCGTGGGACAGGGGGCTACAATGAGCAGTTCTTC.

The chain has TRBV20-1 and TRBJ2-1; 12 bases line up with TRBD2. The V gene end was trimmed by 5 bases and the J gene end by 4 bases; junction bases not matched to a gene: 9. The CDR3 has 16 residues. Germline loops: CDR1 DFQATT, CDR2 SNEGSKA (reference sequence). The CDR3 nucleotides are TGCAGTGCTGATCCTCTAGCGGGGGGGCCTTACAATGAGCAGTTCTTC. Translation gives CSADPLAGGPYNEQFF.

The chain couples TRBV5-1 to TRBJ2-2; TRBD2 agrees at 10 bases. This CDR3 spans 16 amino acids. Per germline, CDR1 SGHRS and CDR2 YFSETQ. The junction had 1 base not matched to a gene; V was cut back by 0 bases and J by 2 bases. The chain's CDR3 is CASSLGLAGNTGELFF. For the CDR3, the DNA is TGCGCCAGCAGCTTGGGACTAGCGGGTAACACCGGGGAGCTGTTTTTT.

This rearrangement joins TRBV7-2 to TRBJ2-7, with D perhaps TRBD1 or TRBD2 (7 bases each). This CDR3 has 16 residues. Germline CDR1 and CDR2: SGHTA and FQGNSA. Trimming took off 5 bases at V and 3 bases at J, with 20 bases between the two ends. CDR3 in DNA: TGTGCCAGCAGCCCCACAGCGGGACAGAGCTACTACGAGCAGTACTTC. Amino acid sequence: CASSPTAGQSYYEQYF.

The chain joins TRBV19 to TRBJ1-2; TRBD1 is a possible D gene (6 bases). In germline, CDR1 is LNHDA, CDR2 SQIVND (reference sequence). V was cut by 3 bases and J by 8 bases, with 16 bases left in between. The CDR3 length is 14 residues. The chain's CDR3 is CASSILGALRGYTF. CDR3 bases: TGTGCCAGTAGTATTCTGGGGGCCTTAAGGGGCTACACCTTC. The variable domain in full, with the rest retrieved from reference TRBV19 and TRBJ1-2, is DGGITQSPKYLFRKEGQNVTLSCEQNLNHDAMYWYRQDPGQGLRLIYYSQIVNDFQKGDIAEGYSVSREKKESFPLTVTSAQKNPTAFYLCASSILGALRGYTFGSGTRLTVV.

The rearrangement joins TRBV20-1 to TRBJ1-4, with unresolved D. There are 14 residues in the CDR3. Germline-derived CDR1 and CDR2 are DFQATT and SNEGSKA (reference sequence). V gave up 6 bases and J gave up 0 bases, with 11 bases separating them. CDR3 amino acids: CSARPGATNEKLFF. The CDR3 nucleotides read TGCAGTGCGCGTCCAGGCGCAACTAATGAAAAACTGTTTTTT.

There are many counts of this clonotype. The chain combines TRBV11-2 with TRBJ2-1; D is ambiguous. V shed 4 bases and J shed 7 bases, with 8 bases lying between them. Germline V gives CDR1 SGHAT, CDR2 FQNNGV. CDR3 length: 12 residues. CDR3 coding DNA: TGTGCCAGCAGCTCGCTGAGGAATGAGCAGTTCTTC. It yields the protein CASSSLRNEQFF.

The J gene is TRBJ2-5, the V gene TRBV5-1; unclear D gene. The germline V gene encodes CDR1 SGHRS and CDR2 YFSETQ. The CDR3 runs to 16 residues. Trimming cost V 7 bases and J 2 bases, with 21 bases left between them. The DNA for the CDR3 is TGCGCCAGCGCTACGCAACCCCTAGGGATACAAGAGACCCAGTACTTC. Protein sequence: CASATQPLGIQETQYF.

This chain uses TRBV20-1 with TRBJ1-1; TRBD1 aligns across 10 bases. This CDR3 has 14 residues. Germline CDR1 is DFQATT and CDR2 is SNEGSKA (reference sequence). The ends lost 2 bases at V and 4 bases at J; junction bases unmatched: 4. The DNA for the CDR3 is TGCAGTGCTAGACCGACAGGGGGCGGCACTGAAGCTTTCTTT. It specifies CSARPTGGGTEAFF.

This clonotype was observed a handful of times. The CDR3, as DNA: TGTGCCAGCAGCGTAGTCGACGGGAGGGCCGGGGCCGGGGAGCTGTTTTTT. Its protein is CASSVVDGRAGAGELFF. The gene calls are TRBV9 and TRBJ2-2; TRBD2 agrees at 8 bases. The length of the CDR3 is 17 residues. CDR1 and CDR2 from the germline V gene are SGDLS and YYNGEE. The V segment lost 0 bases and the J segment 6 bases; nucleotides outside the gene matches: 10.

The chain employs TRBV6-1 and TRBJ2-5; D gene ambiguous. The CDR3 extends over 14 amino acids. Between the trimmed V and J ends, which lost 8 bases and 1 base, there was a span of 14 bases. Germline values: CDR1 MNHNS, CDR2 SASEGT. In DNA, the CDR3 is TGTGCCAGCTCTCTGGGAAACCTCCAAGAGACCCAGTACTTC. This gives the protein CASSLGNLQETQYF.

J is TRBJ1-1 and V is TRBV20-1; D is undetermined. V lost 1 base and J 1 base, leaving 13 bases between the germline ends. The CDR3 contains 15 residues. CDR1 is DFQATT, CDR2 SNEGSKA, per germline (reference sequence). The CDR3 nucleotides are TGCAGTGCTAGAGTTGGTGGCAGAGCGAACACTGAAGCTTTCTTT. This translates into CSARVGGRANTEAFF.

This clonotype occurred a few times. The CDR3: CASREDRVKPQHF. The CDR3 DNA reads TGTGCCAGCAGAGAGGACAGGGTGAAGCCCCAGCATTTT. The chain has TRBV28 and TRBJ1-5; 8 positions match TRBD1. The germline V gene has CDR1 MDHEN and CDR2 SYDVKM. V lost 6 bases, J lost 8 bases, and 6 bases stayed unmatched. This CDR3 is built from 13 residues.

This clonotype was detected only a few times. J is TRBJ1-1 and V is TRBV7-9; D uncertain. The CDR3 is 14 residues long. V gave up 2 bases and J gave up 0 bases, with 7 bases separating them. From germline, CDR1 is SEHNR and CDR2 FQNEAQ (reference sequence). The CDR3 sequence: CASSLLGVNTEAFF. CDR3 bases: TGTGCCAGCAGCTTACTAGGCGTGAACACTGAAGCTTTCTTT.

V and J are TRBV27 and TRBJ2-5; D unresolved. The V end was cut by 6 bases, the J end by 4 bases, with 15 bases between. Germline CDR1 and CDR2: MNHEY and SMNVEV (reference sequence). The CDR3 loop spans 14 amino acids. CDR3 DNA sequence: TGTGCCAGCAGCCCGCAGACAAGAAGAGAGACCCAGTACTTC. Translated, it gives CASSPQTRRETQYF.

This clonotype has a handful of counts. The chain carries TRBV14 and TRBJ1-2, with 7 bases fitting TRBD1. V lost 2 bases to trimming and J lost 7 bases; unmatched junction nucleotides: 13. The CDR3 totals 16 residues. Germline lookup yields CDR1 SGHDN and CDR2 FVKESK. The CDR3 sequence is CASSQIDITGQRGYTF. The CDR3 DNA reads TGTGCCAGCAGCCAAATAGATATTACGGGACAGCGTGGCTACACCTTC. Looking up the rest from reference TRBV14 and TRBJ1-2 gives the full variable domain: EAGVTQFPSHSVIEKGQTVTLRCDPISGHDNLYWYRRVMGKEIKFLLHFVKESKQDESGMPNNRFLAERTGGTYSTLKVQPAELEDSGVYFCASSQIDITGQRGYTFGSGTRLTVV.

This clonotype showed up just a few times. The CDR3 DNA sequence: TGCAGTGCACCGGATGCGGGAGGGGTTAGGGATGAGCAGTTCTTC. This gives the protein CSAPDAGGVRDEQFF. The chain joins TRBV20-1 to TRBJ2-1; 9 bases align to TRBD2. Germline loops: CDR1 DFQATT, CDR2 SNEGSKA (reference sequence). V lost 6 bases and J lost 8; bases outside the gene matches: 14. The CDR3 has 15 amino acids.

This clonotype has only a few counts. The chain links TRBV4-3 to TRBJ2-1; 7 bases are a match to TRBD2. CDR1 is LGHNA, CDR2 YSLEER, per germline. The CDR3 length is 15 residues. V trimming: 1 base; J trimming: 5 bases; junction bases outside the gene matches: 5. This chain's CDR3 is CASSQAAGPHNEQFF. The CDR3, as DNA: TGCGCCAGCAGCCAAGCAGCGGGGCCCCACAATGAGCAGTTCTTC.